This T cell receptor (beta chain) is from a study of T cells in Graves' hyperthyroidism and ophthalmopathy. V shed 1 base and J shed 0 bases, with 10 bases lying between them. Germline-derived CDR1 and CDR2 are SQVTM and ANQGSEA. The CDR3 consists of 14 residues. Authors of the study amplified TCR beta CDR3 regions from RNA transcripts. Carried out on the TCR CDR3, a first-round RT-PCR used the HTBI primer set. TCRdb ran MiXCR on the multiplex PCR reads and lists one entry per CDR3 protein. The sample lists approximately 600,000 distinct CDR3 sequences, about 16% occurring once. This clonotype was recorded at least ten times. For the diagnoses, clinical symptoms, serum thyroxine and TRAb, thyroid ultrasound and orbital computed tomography were used. The PBMCs were taken from about 10 ml of fresh peripheral blood.

The TCR sequence derives from a woman under 40 with Graves' hyperthyroidism. V and J are TRBV29-1 and TRBJ2-7; maybe TRBD2 (5 bases). The sequencing input was blood. The CDR3 region has the DNA TGCAGCGTTGAAGGACCGGGGAGCTCCTACGAGCAGTACTTC. Residues: CSVEGPGSSYEQYF.